Detailed here is one T cell receptor (beta chain). Trimming took 5 bases from V and 0 from J, leaving 11 bases between them. Germline V gives CDR1 MDHEN, CDR2 SYDVKM. This CDR3 comprises 15 residues. These data belong to a study of T cells after yellow fever vaccination. TCRdb independently ran MiXCR on the 5' RACE reads; one entry per CDR3 protein. The sample yields some 320,000 distinct CDR3 sequences, about 4% seen once. The starting material was PBMCs, obtained 5 days after the yellow fever booster vaccination. V gene TRBV28 combines with J gene TRBJ2-4, with no clear D. The sequence was obtained from a man between 18 and 35 years old who received the YFV17D yellow fever vaccine. The CDR3: CASSGRTLAKNIQYF. CDR3 sequence (DNA): TGTGCCAGCAGTGGACGGACGCTAGCCAAAAACATTCAGTACTTC.